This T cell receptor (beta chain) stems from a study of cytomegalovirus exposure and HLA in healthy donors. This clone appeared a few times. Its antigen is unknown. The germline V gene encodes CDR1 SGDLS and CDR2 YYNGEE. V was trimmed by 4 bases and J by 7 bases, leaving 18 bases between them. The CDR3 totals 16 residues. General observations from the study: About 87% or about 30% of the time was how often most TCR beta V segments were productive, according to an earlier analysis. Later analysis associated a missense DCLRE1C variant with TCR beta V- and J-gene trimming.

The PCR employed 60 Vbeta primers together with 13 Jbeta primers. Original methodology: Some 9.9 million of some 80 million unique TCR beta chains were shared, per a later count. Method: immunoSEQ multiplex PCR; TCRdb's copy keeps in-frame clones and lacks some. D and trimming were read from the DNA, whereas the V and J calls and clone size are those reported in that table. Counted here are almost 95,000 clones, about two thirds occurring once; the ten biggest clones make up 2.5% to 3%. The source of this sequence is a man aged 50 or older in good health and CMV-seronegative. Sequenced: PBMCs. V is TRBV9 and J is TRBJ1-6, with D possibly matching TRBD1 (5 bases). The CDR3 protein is CASSPAPGRENSPLHF. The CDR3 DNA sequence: TGTGCCAGCAGCCCCGCACCGGGACGGGAGAATTCACCCCTCCACTTT.